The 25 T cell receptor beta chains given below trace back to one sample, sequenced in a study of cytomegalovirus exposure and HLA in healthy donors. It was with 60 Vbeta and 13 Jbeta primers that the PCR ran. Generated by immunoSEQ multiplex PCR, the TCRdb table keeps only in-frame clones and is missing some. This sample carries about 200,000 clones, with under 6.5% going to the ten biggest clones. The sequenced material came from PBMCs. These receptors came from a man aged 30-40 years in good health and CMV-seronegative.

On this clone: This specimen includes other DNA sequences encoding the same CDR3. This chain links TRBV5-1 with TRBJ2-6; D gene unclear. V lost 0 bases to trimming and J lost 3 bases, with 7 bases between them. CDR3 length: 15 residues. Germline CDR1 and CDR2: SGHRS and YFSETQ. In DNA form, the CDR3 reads TGCGCCAGCAGCTTGGTCGCTAGTGGGGCCAACGTCCTGACTTTC. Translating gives CASSLVASGANVLTF.

CDR3 protein: CASSASRGLAGEDTQYF. The CDR3 bases are TGTGCCAGCAGTGCATCACGCGGACTAGCGGGAGAAGATACGCAGTATTTT. V usage is TRBV6-1 and J usage is TRBJ2-3, with 13 nucleotides matching TRBD2. With 4 bases clipped from V and 5 bases from J, the junction kept 9 bases outside the gene matches. Germline values: CDR1 MNHNS, CDR2 SASEGT. The CDR3 is 17 amino acids.

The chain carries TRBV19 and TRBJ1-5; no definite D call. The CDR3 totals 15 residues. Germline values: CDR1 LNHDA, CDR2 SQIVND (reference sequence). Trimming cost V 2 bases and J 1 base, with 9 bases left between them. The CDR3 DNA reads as TGTGCCAGTAGTATACGGGGTGTAAGCAATCAGCCCCAGCATTTT. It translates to CASSIRGVSNQPQHF.

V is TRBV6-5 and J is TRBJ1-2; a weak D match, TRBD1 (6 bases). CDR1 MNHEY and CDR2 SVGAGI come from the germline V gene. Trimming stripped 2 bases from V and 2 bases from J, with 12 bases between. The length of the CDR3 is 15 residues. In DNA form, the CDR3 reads TGTGCCAGCAGTTACGAAGGACAGTTGAACTATGGCTACACCTTC. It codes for CASSYEGQLNYGYTF.

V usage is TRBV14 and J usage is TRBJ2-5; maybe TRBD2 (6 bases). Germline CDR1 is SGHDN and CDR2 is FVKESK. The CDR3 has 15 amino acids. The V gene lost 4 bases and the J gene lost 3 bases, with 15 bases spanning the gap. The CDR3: CASSRDRGMEETQYF. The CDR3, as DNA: TGTGCCAGCAGCCGGGACCGGGGGATGGAAGAGACCCAGTACTTC.

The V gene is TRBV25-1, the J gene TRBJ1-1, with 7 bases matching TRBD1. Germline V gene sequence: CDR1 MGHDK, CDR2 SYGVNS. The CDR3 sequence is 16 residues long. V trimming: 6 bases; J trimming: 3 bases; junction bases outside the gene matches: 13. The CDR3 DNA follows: TGTGCCAGCAGCCGACCCACAGGGGCGTGGGACACTGAAGCTTTCTTT. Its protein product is CASSRPTGAWDTEAFF.

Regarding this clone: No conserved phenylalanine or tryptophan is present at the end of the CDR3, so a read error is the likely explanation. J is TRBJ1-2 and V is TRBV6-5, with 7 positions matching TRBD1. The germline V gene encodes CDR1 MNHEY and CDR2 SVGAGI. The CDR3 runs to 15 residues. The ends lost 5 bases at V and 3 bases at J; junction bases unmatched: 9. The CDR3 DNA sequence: TGTGCCAGCAGTCAGGGACAGCCGCTAGACTATGGCTACACCTCC. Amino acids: CASSQGQPLDYGYTS.

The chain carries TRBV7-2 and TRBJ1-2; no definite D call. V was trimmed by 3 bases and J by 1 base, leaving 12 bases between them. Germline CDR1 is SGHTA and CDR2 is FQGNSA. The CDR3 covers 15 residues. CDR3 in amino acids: CASSFLQFNNYGYTF. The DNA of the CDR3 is TGTGCCAGCAGCTTTTTACAGTTTAATAACTATGGCTACACCTTC.

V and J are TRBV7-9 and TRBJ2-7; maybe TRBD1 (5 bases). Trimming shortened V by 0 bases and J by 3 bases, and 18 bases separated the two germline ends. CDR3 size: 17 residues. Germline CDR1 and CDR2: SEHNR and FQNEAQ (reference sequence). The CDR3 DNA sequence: TGTGCCAGCAGCTTAGCTCGGTTGGCAGGGAATTTCTACGAGCAGTACTTC. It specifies CASSLARLAGNFYEQYF.

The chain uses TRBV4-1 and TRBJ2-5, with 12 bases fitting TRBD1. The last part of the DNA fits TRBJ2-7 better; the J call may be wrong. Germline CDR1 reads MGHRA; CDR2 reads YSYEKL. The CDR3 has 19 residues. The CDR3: CASSQYGTGGQKAMGEQYF. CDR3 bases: TGCGCCAGCAGCCAGTACGGGACAGGGGGCCAGAAAGCCATGGGCGAGCAGTACTTC.

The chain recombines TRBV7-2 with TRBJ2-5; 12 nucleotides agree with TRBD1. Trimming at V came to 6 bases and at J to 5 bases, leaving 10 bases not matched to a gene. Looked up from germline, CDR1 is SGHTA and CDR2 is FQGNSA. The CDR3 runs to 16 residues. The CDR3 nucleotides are TGTGCCAGCAGGCGGCCGGGACAGGGGGCAGGGGAGACCCAGTACTTC. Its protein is CASRRPGQGAGETQYF.

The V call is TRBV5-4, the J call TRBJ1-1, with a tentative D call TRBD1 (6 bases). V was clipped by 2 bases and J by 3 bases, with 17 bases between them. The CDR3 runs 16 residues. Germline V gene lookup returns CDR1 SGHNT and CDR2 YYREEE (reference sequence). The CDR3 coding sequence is TGTGCCAGCAGCTTTATATACAGGGATCGTGACACTGAAGCTTTCTTT. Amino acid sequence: CASSFIYRDRDTEAFF.

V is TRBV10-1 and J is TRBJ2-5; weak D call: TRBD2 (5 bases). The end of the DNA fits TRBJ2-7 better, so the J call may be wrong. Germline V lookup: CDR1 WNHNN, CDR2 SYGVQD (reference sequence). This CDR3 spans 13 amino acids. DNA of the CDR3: TGCGCCAGCAGTGAAGAGGGCACCTACGAGCAGTACTTC. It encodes CASSEEGTYEQYF.

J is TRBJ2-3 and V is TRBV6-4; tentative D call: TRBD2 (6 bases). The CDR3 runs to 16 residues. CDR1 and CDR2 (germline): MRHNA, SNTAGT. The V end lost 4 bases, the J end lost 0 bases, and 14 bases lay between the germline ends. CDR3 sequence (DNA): TGTGCCAGCAGTGCGGGGGTTGGGACTAGCACAGATACGCAGTATTTT. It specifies CASSAGVGTSTDTQYF.

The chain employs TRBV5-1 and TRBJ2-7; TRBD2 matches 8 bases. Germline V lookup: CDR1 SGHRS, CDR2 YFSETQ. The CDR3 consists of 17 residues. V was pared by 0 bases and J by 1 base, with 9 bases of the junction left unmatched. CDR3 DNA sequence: TGCGCCAGCAGCTTGGCTTCCGCGGGGGGTATATCCTACGAGCAGTACTTC. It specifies CASSLASAGGISYEQYF.

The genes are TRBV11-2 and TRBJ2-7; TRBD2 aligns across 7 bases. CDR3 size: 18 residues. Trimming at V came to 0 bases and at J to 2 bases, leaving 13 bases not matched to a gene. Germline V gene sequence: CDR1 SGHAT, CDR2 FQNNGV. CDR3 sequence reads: CASSLDGGWTRRAYEQYF. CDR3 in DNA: TGTGCCAGCAGCTTAGATGGTGGCTGGACTAGACGCGCCTACGAGCAGTACTTC.

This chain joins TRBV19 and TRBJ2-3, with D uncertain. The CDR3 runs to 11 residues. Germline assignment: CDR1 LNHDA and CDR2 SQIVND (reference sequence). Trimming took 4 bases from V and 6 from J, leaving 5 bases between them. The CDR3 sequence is CASSTADTQYF. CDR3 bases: TGTGCCAGTAGTACCGCGGATACGCAGTATTTT.

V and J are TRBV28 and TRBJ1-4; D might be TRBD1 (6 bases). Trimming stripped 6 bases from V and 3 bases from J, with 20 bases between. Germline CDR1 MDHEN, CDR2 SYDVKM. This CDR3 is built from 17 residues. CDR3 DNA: TGTGCCAGCAGGCGCATCCTCCCGGGACATGCTAATGAAAAACTGTTTTTT. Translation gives CASRRILPGHANEKLFF.

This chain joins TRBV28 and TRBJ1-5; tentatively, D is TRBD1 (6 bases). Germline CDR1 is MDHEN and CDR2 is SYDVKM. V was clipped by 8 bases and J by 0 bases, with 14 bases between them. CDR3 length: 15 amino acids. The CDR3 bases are TGTGCCAGCGGATTACAGGGCCGTAGCAATCAGCCCCAGCATTTT. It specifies CASGLQGRSNQPQHF.

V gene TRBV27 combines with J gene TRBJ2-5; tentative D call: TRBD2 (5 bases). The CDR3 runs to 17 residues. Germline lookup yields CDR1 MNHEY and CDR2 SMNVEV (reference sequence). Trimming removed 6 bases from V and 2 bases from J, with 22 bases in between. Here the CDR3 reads CASSPTFLPRTQETQYF. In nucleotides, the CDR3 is TGTGCCAGCAGCCCAACGTTTTTGCCCAGGACTCAAGAGACCCAGTACTTC.

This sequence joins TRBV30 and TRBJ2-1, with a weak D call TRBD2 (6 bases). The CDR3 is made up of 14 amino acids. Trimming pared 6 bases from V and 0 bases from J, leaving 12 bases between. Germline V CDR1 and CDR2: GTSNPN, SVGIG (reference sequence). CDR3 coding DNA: TGTGCCTGTCGGGACGGGAGCTCCTACAATGAGCAGTTCTTC. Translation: CACRDGSSYNEQFF.

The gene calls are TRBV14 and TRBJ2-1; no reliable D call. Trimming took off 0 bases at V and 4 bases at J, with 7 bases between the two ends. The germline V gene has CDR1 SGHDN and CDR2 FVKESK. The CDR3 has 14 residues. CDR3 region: CASSQDGNYNEQFF. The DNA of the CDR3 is TGTGCCAGCAGCCAAGATGGCAATTACAATGAGCAGTTCTTC.

The CDR3 here is CASSLESGVLGRTEAFF. DNA of the CDR3: TGCGCCAGCAGCTTGGAGTCGGGGGTCCTAGGGAGGACTGAAGCTTTCTTT. The chain combines TRBV5-1 with TRBJ1-1, with D possibly TRBD1 on 5 matching bases. CDR1 is SGHRS, CDR2 YFSETQ, per germline. The CDR3 is made up of 17 amino acids. The V end lost 0 bases, the J end lost 5 bases, and 20 bases lay between the germline ends.

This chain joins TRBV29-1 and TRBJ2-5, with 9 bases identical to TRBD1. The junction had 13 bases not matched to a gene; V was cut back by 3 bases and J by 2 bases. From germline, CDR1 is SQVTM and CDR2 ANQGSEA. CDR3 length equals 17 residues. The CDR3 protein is CSVDDGTGFFRQETQYF. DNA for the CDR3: TGCAGCGTTGATGACGGGACAGGGTTCTTCCGACAAGAGACCCAGTACTTC.

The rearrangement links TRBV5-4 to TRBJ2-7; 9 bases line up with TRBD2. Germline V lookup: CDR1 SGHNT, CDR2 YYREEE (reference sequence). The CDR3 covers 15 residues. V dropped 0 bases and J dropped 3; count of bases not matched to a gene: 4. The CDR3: CASSLGGTSHYEQYF. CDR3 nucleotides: TGTGCCAGCAGCTTGGGAGGGACTAGCCACTACGAGCAGTACTTC.